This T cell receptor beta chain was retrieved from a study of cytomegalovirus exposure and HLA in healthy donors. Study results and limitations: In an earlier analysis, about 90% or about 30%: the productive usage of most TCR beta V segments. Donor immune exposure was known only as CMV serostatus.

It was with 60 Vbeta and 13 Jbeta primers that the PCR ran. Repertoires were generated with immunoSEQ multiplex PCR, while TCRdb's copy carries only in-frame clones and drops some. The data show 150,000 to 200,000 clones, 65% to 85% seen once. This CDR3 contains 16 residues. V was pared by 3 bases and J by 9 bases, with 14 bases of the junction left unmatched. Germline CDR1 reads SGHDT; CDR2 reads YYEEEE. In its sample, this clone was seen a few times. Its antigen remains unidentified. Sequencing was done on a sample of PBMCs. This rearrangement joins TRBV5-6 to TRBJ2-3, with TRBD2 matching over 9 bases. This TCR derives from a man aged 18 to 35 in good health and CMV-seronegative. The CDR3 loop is CASSWGVLAGSGTQYF. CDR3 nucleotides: TGTGCCAGCAGCTGGGGGGTTCTAGCGGGGTCTGGAACGCAGTATTTT.